The rows below give T cell receptor beta chains drawn from one sample of a study of blood T cell repertoires in COVID-19. Some clones are missing from TCRdb's copy, which holds only in-frame ones; the method was immunoSEQ multiplex PCR. The sample lists over 100,000 clones, approximately 80% occurring once. Input material: peripheral blood. The receptors were sampled from a man aged 55-75 years with acute or convalescent COVID-19. CDR3s include the opening cysteine and the closing phenylalanine or tryptophan. D genes are given only for firm matches. Where a row states a size, it is once, few, many or the class of an expanded clone; other rows omit it.

clone size	CDR3 length	J gene	V gene	D gene	CDR3 DNA	CDR3 protein
.	16	TRBJ2-5	TRBV7-2	TRBD2	TGTGCCAGCAGTCGCGGACTAGCGCTCTCCCGGTGGACCCAGTACTTC	CASSRGLALSRWTQYF
.	17	TRBJ2-7	TRBV3-1/TRBV3-2	TRBD1	TGTGCCAGCAGCCAAGATCGGGCTGGGACAGGGGAGGACGAGCAGTACTTC	CASSQDRAGTGEDEQYF
.	13	TRBJ1-5	TRBV19	TRBD1	TGTGCCAGTAGGGGACAGCCTAATCAGCCCCAGCATTTT	CASRGQPNQPQHF
.	12	TRBJ2-7	TRBV27	.	TGTGCCAGCAGCTCCGGACTGTACGAGCAGTACTTC	CASSSGLYEQYF
.	14	TRBJ1-1	TRBV5-8	.	TGTGCCAGCAGCTTGAGGGGCGCGAACACCGAAGCTTTCTTT	CASSLRGANTEAFF
.	15	TRBJ2-1	TRBV10-3	TRBD2	TGTGCCATCAGTGTAGCGGGAGGGCCCGGCAATGAGCAGTTCTTC	CAISVAGGPGNEQFF
.	14	TRBJ1-1	TRBV7-9	TRBD1	TGTGCCAGCAGCTTACAGGGGGCGCGCACTGAAGCTTTCTTT	CASSLQGARTEAFF
.	11	TRBJ1-4	TRBV30	.	TGTGCCTTCCGGGCTAATGAAAAACTGTTTTTT	CAFRANEKLFF
once	14	TRBJ1-2	TRBV2	TRBD1	TGTGCCAGCAGCATTACGACAGGGTTGGAAGGCTACACCTTC	CASSITTGLEGYTF
.	13	TRBJ1-1	TRBV7-2	.	TGTGCCAGCAGCACAACAGCTGGCACTGAAGCTTTCTTT	CASSTTAGTEAFF
.	13	TRBJ1-2	TRBV6-5	TRBD1	TGTGCCAGCAGTAAGACAGGGGGCGCGGGCTACACCTTC	CASSKTGGAGYTF
few	17	TRBJ2-3	TRBV6-1	TRBD2	TGTGCCAGCAGTGAAGGACTGACTAGCGGGGTCACAGATACGCAGTATTTT	CASSEGLTSGVTDTQYF
.	14	TRBJ1-2	TRBV7-9	TRBD1	TGTGCCAGCACCAAGGGGCAGGGGGAAAGGGGCTACACCTTC	CASTKGQGERGYTF
.	15	TRBJ1-4	TRBV18	.	TGTGCCAGCTCACCGGGGCAGCCGAGTAATGAAAAACTGTTTTTT	CASSPGQPSNEKLFF
.	15	TRBJ2-3	TRBV28	.	TGTGCCAGCAGTTCAACAGGGTATGGCACAGATACGCAGTATTTT	CASSSTGYGTDTQYF
.	16	TRBJ1-4	TRBV28	TRBD1	TGTGCCAGCAGTTTAGGGGGGACAGGGGGAAATGAAAAACTGTTTTTT	CASSLGGTGGNEKLFF
.	12	TRBJ1-6	TRBV19	.	TGTGCCAGTAGTATCAGAAATTCACCCCTCCACTTT	CASSIRNSPLHF
.	13	TRBJ2-7	TRBV6-5	.	TGTGCCAGCAGTTACGGTAGAATGTACGAGCAGTACTTC	CASSYGRMYEQYF
once	13	TRBJ2-2	TRBV27	.	TGTGCCAGCAGTTCTAACAGGGCCGGGGAGCTGTTTTTT	CASSSNRAGELFF
.	15	TRBJ2-2	TRBV4-1	TRBD1	TGCGCCAGCGAAGGACAGGGTGGGAACACCGGGGAGCTGTTTTTT	CASEGQGGNTGELFF